The 5 T cell receptor beta chains presented below share a single source sample, sequenced in a study of T-cell reconstitution after alpha-beta-depleted transplantation in children. As it was prepared, the TCRbeta library received unique molecular identifiers. TCRdb used MiXCR to reprocess the PCR reads, holding one entry per CDR3 protein. The sample lists fewer than 250,000 distinct CDR3 sequences, about a sixth occurring once. Sequencing used PBMCs, mostly from graft donor cells, obtained 360 days after TCRalphabeta/CD19-depleted stem cell transplant. The receptor source for this set is a male patient aged 2 to 9 who had a stem cell transplant for acute lymphoblastic leukemia, so the T cells may come from the graft donor.

This clonotype was found a few times. This rearrangement joins TRBV25-1 to TRBJ2-2; 8 positions match TRBD2. The germline gives CDR1 MGHDK, CDR2 SYGVNS. Losses at the gene ends were 2 bases for V and 4 bases for J; bases not matched to a gene: 6. This CDR3 region has 16 residues. This chain's CDR3 is CASSEHVTSGTGELFF. In nucleotides, the CDR3 is TGTGCCAGCAGTGAACATGTTACTAGCGGCACCGGGGAGCTGTTTTTT.

This clonotype was counted at least ten times. The chain has TRBV2 and TRBJ1-2; the match to TRBD1 covers 7 bases. CDR3 length: 12 residues. Per the germline V gene, CDR1 is SNHLY and CDR2 is FYNNEI. With V trimmed by 6 bases and J by 2 bases, 0 bases remained unmatched. For the CDR3, the DNA is TGTGCCAGCAGGGACAGGAACTATGGCTACACCTTC. Translating it yields CASRDRNYGYTF.

CDR3 amino acids: CATRLAGGTFNEQFF. The CDR3, as DNA: TGCGCCACCAGACTAGCGGGGGGCACCTTCAATGAGCAGTTCTTC. The V call is TRBV5-1, the J call TRBJ2-1; 13 bases line up with TRBD2. Germline V gene lookup returns CDR1 SGHRS and CDR2 YFSETQ. The V and J ends lost 9 bases and 6 bases, in that order; junction bases with no gene match: 9. CDR3 length: 15 amino acids.

The rearrangement uses TRBV5-1 and TRBJ2-6, with D possibly TRBD2 on 5 matching bases. This CDR3 spans 17 amino acids. CDR1 is SGHRS, CDR2 YFSETQ, per germline. Deletions cut 0 bases from V and 0 bases from J, with 10 bases between. The CDR3 is CASSLVGRGSGANVLTF. The CDR3 bases are TGCGCCAGCAGCTTGGTCGGACGGGGCTCTGGGGCCAACGTCCTGACTTTC.

This chain connects TRBV2 to TRBJ2-1; 7 nucleotides match TRBD1. The length of the CDR3 is 16 residues. The germline CDR1 and CDR2 sequences are SNHLY and FYNNEI. Losses at the gene ends were 6 bases for V and 0 bases for J; bases not matched to a gene: 8. The CDR3: CASRFRQGSSYNEQFF. The CDR3, as DNA: TGTGCCAGCAGATTTCGACAGGGCAGCTCCTACAATGAGCAGTTCTTC.